This T cell receptor (beta chain) stems from a study of cytomegalovirus exposure and HLA in healthy donors. Study-wide results and caveats: A few CMV-associated chains were confirmed in vitro to be specific for CMV antigens. Most TCR sequences were rare, but some public TCRs occurred in many donors. Cytomegalovirus association was assigned to more than 150 TCR beta chains. First-cohort TCR clusters tended to co-occur in the 130 or so validation repertoires, a later analysis found.

Per germline, CDR1 SNHLY and CDR2 FYNNEI. Between the trimmed V and J ends, which lost 1 base and 7 bases, there was a span of 8 bases. This CDR3 contains 13 residues. Only in-frame clones appear in the TCRdb table, and some are missing; sequencing was by immunoSEQ multiplex PCR. The sample lists some 150,000 clones; 65% to 90% were seen once. As for this clone: Its antigen is currently unknown.

Sequenced input: PBMCs. This chain joins TRBV2 and TRBJ2-1; unclear D gene. The source of this sequence is a man younger than 35 in good health and CMV-seropositive. The CDR3 is CASSEDTVNEQFF. The CDR3 bases are TGTGCCAGCAGTGAAGATACGGTAAATGAGCAGTTCTTC.